This record concerns one T cell receptor beta chain sequence. Its target is unknown. Using its own MiXCR run on the 5' RACE reads, TCRdb lists one record per CDR3 protein. Of fewer than 600,000 distinct CDR3 sequences listed, less than 25% were seen once; the top ten hold about 8.2%. The CDR3 has 11 residues. Trimming cost V 2 bases and J 3 bases, with 5 bases left between them. Germline lookup yields CDR1 GTSNPN and CDR2 SVGIG (reference sequence). The data derive from a study of T-cell memory formation after mild COVID-19. In the study overall: Most TCR clusters belonged to a single donor.

General study findings and limits: Day 15 to 85 contracting clones showed balanced CD4/CD8; day 15 to 37 expanders favored CD4+. The CD4+ clones that contracted clustered mainly within CM and EM, and the CD8+ clones concentrated in EMRA. The finding that pre-infection memory included some responding clones suggested that cross-reactive memory joined.

The sequencing input was PBMCs or a T cell subset sorted from them (not recorded which). The chain carries TRBV30 and TRBJ2-7, with D hard to call. The receptor was isolated from an adult woman who had mild COVID-19 (a few samples of this study predate the infection). Cell type and time point are not known. The CDR3 region is CAWSSYYEQYF. The CDR3 DNA reads TGTGCCTGGAGTAGTTACTACGAGCAGTACTTC.